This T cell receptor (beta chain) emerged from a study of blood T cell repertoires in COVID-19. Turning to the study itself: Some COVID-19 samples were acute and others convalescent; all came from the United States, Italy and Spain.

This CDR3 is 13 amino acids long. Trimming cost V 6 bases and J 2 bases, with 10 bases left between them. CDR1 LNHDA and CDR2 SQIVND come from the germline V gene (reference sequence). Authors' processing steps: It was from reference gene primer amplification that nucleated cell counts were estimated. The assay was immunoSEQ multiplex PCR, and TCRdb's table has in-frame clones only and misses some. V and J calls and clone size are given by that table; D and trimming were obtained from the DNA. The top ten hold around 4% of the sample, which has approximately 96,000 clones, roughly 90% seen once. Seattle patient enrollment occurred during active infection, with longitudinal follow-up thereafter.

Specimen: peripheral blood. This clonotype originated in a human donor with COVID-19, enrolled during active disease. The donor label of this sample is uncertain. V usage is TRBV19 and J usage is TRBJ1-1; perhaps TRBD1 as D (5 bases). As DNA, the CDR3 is TGTGCCAGTAGACGGAGGGGTAACACTGAAGCTTTCTTT. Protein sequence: CASRRRGNTEAFF.